This T cell receptor (beta chain) is drawn from a study of blood T cell repertoires in COVID-19. Study-level background: Two consecutive negative NP/OP PCR tests, clearance, or resolved symptoms defined Cohort 3 recovery.

The study drew participants aged about 18 to 89 years from approximately 23 US areas. This CDR3 is built from 14 residues. Trimming removed 1 base from V and 2 bases from J, with 9 bases in between. Germline V gives CDR1 SGHNT, CDR2 YYREEE (reference sequence). Assay: immunoSEQ multiplex PCR; the TCRdb copy retains only in-frame clones and omits some. The sample consists of hundreds of thousands of clones, about 88% of them appearing once. This receptor was obtained from a woman aged 55-70 years in a cohort exposed to, infected with or recovered from COVID-19 (not recorded which). The sample consisted of PBMCs or T cells enriched from blood (not recorded which). V and J are TRBV5-4 and TRBJ2-5; the D is unclear. CDR3 in DNA: TGTGCCAGCAGCTTGAGGCAGGCGCAAGAGACCCAGTACTTC. Its translation is CASSLRQAQETQYF.